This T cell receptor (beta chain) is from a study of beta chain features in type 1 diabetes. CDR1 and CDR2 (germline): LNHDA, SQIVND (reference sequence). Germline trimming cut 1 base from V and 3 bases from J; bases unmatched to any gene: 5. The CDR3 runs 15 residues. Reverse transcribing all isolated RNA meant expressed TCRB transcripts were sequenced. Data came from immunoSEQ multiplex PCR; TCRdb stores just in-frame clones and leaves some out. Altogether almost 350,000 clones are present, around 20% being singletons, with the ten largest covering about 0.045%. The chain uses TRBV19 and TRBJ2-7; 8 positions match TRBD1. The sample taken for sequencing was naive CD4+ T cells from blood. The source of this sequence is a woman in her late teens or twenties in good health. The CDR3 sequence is CASSIVGTGDYEQYF. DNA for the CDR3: TGTGCCAGTAGTATAGTTGGGACAGGAGACTACGAGCAGTACTTC.